Following are 9 T cell receptor beta chains from one sample sequenced in a study of human T cells and chemical hapten exposure. The time point is: pre-sensitization, week 0. The treatment here: therapeutic diphenylcyclopropenone sensitization with weekly scalp DPC. Before extraction, the whole blood was not fractionated, and total RNA was taken from it. MiXCR, run by TCRdb on the RACE reads, gives a single entry per CDR3 protein. The repertoire consists of approximately 50,000 distinct CDR3 sequences, with about 9.6% occurring once and the leading ten covering 8.5% to 10%. Sequencing used whole blood, obtained in connection with sensitization to the hapten diphenylcyclopropenone (DPC). Every receptor here comes from a woman younger than 45 with alopecia areata. Some clones in this sample may be carry-over from other donors' samples.

The chain has TRBV11-2 and TRBJ1-1; D is ambiguous. The CDR3 is 14 residues long. V lost 5 bases and J lost 5, with 15 bases in between. The V gene's germline CDR1 is SGHAT and CDR2 FQNNGV. The CDR3 coding sequence is TGTGCCAGCAGCCCGGTCAGGAGTGGGACTGAAGCTTTCTTT. Translation gives CASSPVRSGTEAFF.

This clonotype was seen repeatedly, ten times or more. The chain couples TRBV20-1 to TRBJ1-1; D ambiguous. Germline V CDR1 and CDR2: DFQATT, SNEGSKA (reference sequence). V lost 0 bases and J 6 bases, leaving 14 bases between the germline ends. The CDR3 loop spans 14 amino acids. The CDR3 spells CSARDPRGAPEAFF. Written as DNA, the CDR3 is TGCAGTGCTAGAGATCCCCGGGGAGCCCCTGAAGCTTTCTTT.

This clonotype was picked up many times. The chain combines TRBV20-1 with TRBJ2-3; 9 nucleotides line up with TRBD2. Germline V lookup: CDR1 DFQATT, CDR2 SNEGSKA (reference sequence). This CDR3 is built from 17 residues. V trimming: 0 bases; J trimming: 2 bases; junction bases outside the gene matches: 9. The CDR3 reads CSARDSSGGEHTDTQYF. CDR3 coding DNA: TGCAGTGCTAGAGATAGTAGCGGGGGAGAACACACAGATACGCAGTATTTT.

This clonotype was counted at least ten times. J is TRBJ1-5 and V is TRBV10-3; tentative D call: TRBD1 (6 bases). This CDR3 is built from 14 residues. Germline V gives CDR1 ENHRY, CDR2 SYGVKD. Trimming pared 2 bases from V and 7 bases from J, leaving 12 bases between. The CDR3 sequence is CAISETGFRQPQHF. For the CDR3, the DNA is TGTGCCATCAGTGAGACAGGGTTTCGACAGCCCCAGCATTTT.

Worth noting for this clonotype: Germline and junction disagree at one end, which may indicate a read error. This chain links TRBV6-2 or TRBV6-3 with TRBJ1-2; 7 bases match TRBD1. CDR1 and CDR2 from the germline V gene are MNHEY and SVGEGT. The length of the CDR3 is 14 residues. The CDR3 region has the DNA TGTGCCAGCAGTAACTCACAGGGGTTCTATGGCTACACCTTC. Amino acids: CASSNSQGFYGYTF.

This chain joins TRBV18 and TRBJ2-4, with D perhaps given as TRBD1 or TRBD2 (5 bases each). The CDR3 has 14 residues. V was shortened by 3 bases and J by 12 bases, with 18 bases between the two germline ends. CDR1 and CDR2 (germline): KGHSH, LQKENI. CDR3 loop: CASSPPRGQGAQYF. The CDR3 DNA follows: TGTGCCAGCTCACCGCCCCGCGGCCAGGGAGCTCAGTACTTC. Using reference TRBV18 and TRBJ2-4 for the parts outside the CDR3, the full variable domain is NAGVMQNPRHLVRRRGQEARLRCSPMKGHSHVYWYRQLPEEGLKFMVYLQKENIIDESGMPKERFSAEFPKEGPSILRIQQVVRGDSAAYFCASSPPRGQGAQYFGAGTRLSVL.

This clonotype has a count of ten or more. The CDR3 protein is CSVDRASQETQYF. The CDR3 DNA sequence: TGCAGCGTTGACAGGGCCTCGCAAGAGACCCAGTACTTC. The chain has TRBV29-1 and TRBJ2-5; possible D gene TRBD1, 5 bases. With 3 bases removed from V and 2 bases from J, the gap between germline ends came to 10 bases. There are 13 residues in the CDR3. The germline V gene encodes CDR1 SQVTM and CDR2 ANQGSEA.

In this sample, this clonotype turned up many times. This sequence joins TRBV20-1 and TRBJ1-1, with a weak D call TRBD1 (6 bases). The germline gives CDR1 DFQATT, CDR2 SNEGSKA (reference sequence). Trimming removed 6 bases from V and 11 bases from J, with 19 bases in between. CDR3 length: 12 residues. CDR3 DNA: TGCAGTGCCCTGACAGGCCCGAAGGAGGCTTTCTTT. It codes for CSALTGPKEAFF.

This clonotype was counted only a few times. The V gene is TRBV20-1, the J gene TRBJ2-3; D uncertain. Per germline, CDR1 DFQATT and CDR2 SNEGSKA (reference sequence). The CDR3 runs 14 residues. The V end lost 5 bases, the J end lost 2 bases, and 14 bases lay between the germline ends. DNA of the CDR3: TGCAGTGCTGACCCCCCTCGGGCCACAGATACGCAGTATTTT. Its translation: CSADPPRATDTQYF.